This TCR beta chain was recorded in a study of beta chain features in type 1 diabetes. Points from the study as a whole: All four CD4+ subsets from Type 1 diabetes patients carried moderately but significantly shorter TCRB CDR3s.

About this clone: Antigen: not known.

As every portion of the isolated RNA was reverse transcribed, the sequencing read expressed TCRB transcripts. Method: immunoSEQ multiplex PCR; TCRdb's copy keeps in-frame clones and lacks some. This table holds around 40,000 clones, approximately 56% found once. The receptor comes from a woman aged 18-30 years in good health. Sample: Tregs from blood.

The CDR3 spells CAISEAGGLYGYTF. The CDR3 nucleotides are TGTGCCATCAGTGAGGCGGGGGGCCTCTATGGCTACACCTTC. The J gene is TRBJ1-2, the V gene TRBV10-3, with D perhaps matching TRBD1 (6 bases). There are 14 residues in the CDR3. V gave up 2 bases and J gave up 4 bases, with 11 bases separating them. Germline V lookup: CDR1 ENHRY, CDR2 SYGVKD.